This T cell receptor beta chain originates from a study of human T cells and chemical hapten exposure. This clonotype turned up a few times. Indicated time point: patch test 2, 6 weeks after DPC sensitization. Treatment described: therapeutic diphenylcyclopropenone sensitization with weekly scalp DPC. MiXCR was run by TCRdb on the RACE reads, yielding one entry per CDR3 protein. The table shows approximately 89,000 distinct CDR3 sequences, with 10% occurring only once. V shed 5 bases and J shed 7 bases, with 14 bases lying between them. In germline, CDR1 is SQVTM, CDR2 ANQGSEA. This CDR3 contains 13 residues.

The source is a woman younger than 45 with alopecia areata. Some clones in this sample may be carry-over from other donors' samples. Sequenced material: whole blood, taken in connection with sensitization to the hapten diphenylcyclopropenone (DPC). The chain carries TRBV29-1 and TRBJ1-4; D is perhaps TRBD1 (5 bases). The CDR3 DNA is TGCAGCGTTCGAGGGGTCCGGGGTGAAAAACTGTTTTTT. This gives the protein CSVRGVRGEKLFF.